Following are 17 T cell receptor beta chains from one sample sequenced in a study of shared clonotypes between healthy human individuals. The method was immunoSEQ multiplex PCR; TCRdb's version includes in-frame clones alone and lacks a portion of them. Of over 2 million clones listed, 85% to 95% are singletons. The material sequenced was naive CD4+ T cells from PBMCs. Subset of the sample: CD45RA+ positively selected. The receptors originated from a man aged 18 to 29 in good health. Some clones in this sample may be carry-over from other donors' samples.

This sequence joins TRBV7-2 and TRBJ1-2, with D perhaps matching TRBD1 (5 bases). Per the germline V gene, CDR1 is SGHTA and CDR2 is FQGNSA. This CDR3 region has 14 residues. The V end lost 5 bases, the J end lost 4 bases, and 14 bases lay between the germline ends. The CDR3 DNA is TGTGCCAGCAGCCCACAAAAAGGGGCCTATGGCTACACCTTC. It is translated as CASSPQKGAYGYTF.

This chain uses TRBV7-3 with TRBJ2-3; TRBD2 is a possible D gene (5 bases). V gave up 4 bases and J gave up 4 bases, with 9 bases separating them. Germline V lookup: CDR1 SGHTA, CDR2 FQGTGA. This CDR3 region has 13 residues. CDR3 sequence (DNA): TGTGCCAGCAGCTCTAACGGGGCAGATACGCAGTATTTT. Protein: CASSSNGADTQYF.

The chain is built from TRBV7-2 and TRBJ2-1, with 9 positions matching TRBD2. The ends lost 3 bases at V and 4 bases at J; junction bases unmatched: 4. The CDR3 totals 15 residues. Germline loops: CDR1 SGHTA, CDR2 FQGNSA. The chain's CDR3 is CASSFPSGEYNEQFF. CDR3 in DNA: TGTGCCAGCAGCTTCCCTAGCGGGGAATACAATGAGCAGTTCTTC.

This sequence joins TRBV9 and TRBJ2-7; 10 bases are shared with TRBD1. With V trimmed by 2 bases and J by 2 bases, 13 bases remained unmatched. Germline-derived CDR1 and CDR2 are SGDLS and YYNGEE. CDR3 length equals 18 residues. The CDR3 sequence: CASSVGAAGTGVAYEQYF. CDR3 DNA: TGTGCCAGCAGCGTTGGGGCTGCCGGGACAGGGGTGGCCTACGAGCAGTACTTC.

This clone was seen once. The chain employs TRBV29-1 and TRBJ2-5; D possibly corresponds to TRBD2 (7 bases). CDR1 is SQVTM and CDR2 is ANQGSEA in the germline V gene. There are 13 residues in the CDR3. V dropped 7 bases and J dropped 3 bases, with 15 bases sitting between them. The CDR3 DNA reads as TGCAGCGGCGTGGGGGGGGCGGAAGAGACCCAGTACTTC. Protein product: CSGVGGAEETQYF.

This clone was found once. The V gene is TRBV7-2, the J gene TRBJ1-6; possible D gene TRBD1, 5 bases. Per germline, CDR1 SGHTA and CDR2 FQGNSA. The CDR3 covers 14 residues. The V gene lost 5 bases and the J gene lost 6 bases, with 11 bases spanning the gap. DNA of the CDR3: TGTGCCAGCAGCCCCCAGAGGGGTAATTCACCCCTCCACTTT. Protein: CASSPQRGNSPLHF.

The DNA of the CDR3 is TGCAGCGTCTACCGCCGGGGACAGCTGTTTTTT. Translation gives CSVYRRGQLFF. The rearrangement links TRBV29-1 to TRBJ1-4, with 7 bases identical to TRBD1. The CDR3 has 11 residues. Looked up from germline, CDR1 is SQVTM and CDR2 is ANQGSEA. V lost 6 bases, J lost 14 bases, and 9 bases stayed unmatched.

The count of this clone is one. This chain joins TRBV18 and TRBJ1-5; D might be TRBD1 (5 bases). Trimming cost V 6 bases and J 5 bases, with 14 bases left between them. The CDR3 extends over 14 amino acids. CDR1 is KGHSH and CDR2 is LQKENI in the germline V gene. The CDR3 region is CASSGGAGDQPQHF. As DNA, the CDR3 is TGTGCCAGCTCGGGAGGGGCGGGGGATCAGCCCCAGCATTTT.

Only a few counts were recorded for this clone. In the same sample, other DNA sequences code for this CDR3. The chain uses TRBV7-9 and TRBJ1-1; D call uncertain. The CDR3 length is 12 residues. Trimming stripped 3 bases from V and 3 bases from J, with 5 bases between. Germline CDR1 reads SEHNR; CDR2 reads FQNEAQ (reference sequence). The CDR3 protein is CASSFSDTEAFF. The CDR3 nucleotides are TGTGCCAGCAGCTTCTCTGACACTGAAGCTTTCTTT.

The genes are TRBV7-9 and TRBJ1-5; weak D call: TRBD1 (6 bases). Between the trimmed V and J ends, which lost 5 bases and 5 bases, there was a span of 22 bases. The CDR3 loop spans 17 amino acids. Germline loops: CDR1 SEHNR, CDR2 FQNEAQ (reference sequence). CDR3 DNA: TGTGCCAGCAGCCCAGGATGGGGGCGGGGGGTAGATCAGCCCCAGCATTTT. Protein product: CASSPGWGRGVDQPQHF.

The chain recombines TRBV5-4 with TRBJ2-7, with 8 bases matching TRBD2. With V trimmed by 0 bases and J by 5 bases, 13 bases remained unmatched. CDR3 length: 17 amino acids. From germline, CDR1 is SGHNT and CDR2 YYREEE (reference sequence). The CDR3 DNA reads TGTGCCAGCAGCTTGGACCTGACGGGAGGGCTTCGTAACGAGCAGTACTTC. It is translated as CASSLDLTGGLRNEQYF.

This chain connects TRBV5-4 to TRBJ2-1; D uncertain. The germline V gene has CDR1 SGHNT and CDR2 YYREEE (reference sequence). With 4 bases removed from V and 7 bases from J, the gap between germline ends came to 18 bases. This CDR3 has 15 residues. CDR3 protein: CASSPRSPKRNEQFF. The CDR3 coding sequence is TGTGCCAGCAGCCCGAGGAGTCCTAAGAGGAATGAGCAGTTCTTC.

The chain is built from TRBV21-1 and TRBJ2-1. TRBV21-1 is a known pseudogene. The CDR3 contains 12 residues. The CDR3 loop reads CASSNSYNEQFF. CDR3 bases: TGTGCCAGCAGCAACTCCTACAATGAGCAGTTCTTC.

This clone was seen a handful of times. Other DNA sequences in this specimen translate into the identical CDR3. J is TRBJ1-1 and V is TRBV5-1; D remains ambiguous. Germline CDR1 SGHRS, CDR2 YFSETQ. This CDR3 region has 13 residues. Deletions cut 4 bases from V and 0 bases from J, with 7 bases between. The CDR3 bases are TGCGCCAGCAGCCCGTTCATGAACACTGAAGCTTTCTTT. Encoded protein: CASSPFMNTEAFF.

Here the CDR3 DNA reads TGTGCCAGCCACAGCTTCCGTGGGGGCTACGAGCAGTACTTC. Protein product: CASHSFRGGYEQYF. The chain couples TRBV2 to TRBJ2-7, with D perhaps TRBD1 or TRBD2 (5 bases each). V lost 8 bases and J lost 3, with 17 bases in between. The CDR3 covers 14 residues. Germline V gene sequence: CDR1 SNHLY, CDR2 FYNNEI.

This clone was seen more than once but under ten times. For the CDR3, the DNA is TGTGCCAGCAGCTCCTTCGGACAGGGCCTGAACACTGAAGCTTTCTTT. This codes for CASSSFGQGLNTEAFF. The chain uses TRBV5-6 and TRBJ1-1, with 8 bases aligning to TRBD1. The CDR3 runs to 16 residues. Germline CDR1 reads SGHDT; CDR2 reads YYEEEE. After removal of 3 bases from V and 0 bases from J, the junction contained 7 bases not matched to a gene.

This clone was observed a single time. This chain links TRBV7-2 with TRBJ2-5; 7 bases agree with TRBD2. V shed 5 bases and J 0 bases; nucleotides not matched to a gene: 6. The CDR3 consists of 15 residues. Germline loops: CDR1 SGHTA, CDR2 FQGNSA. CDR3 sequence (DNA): TGTGCCAGCAGCGCCCACGGGACTAACCAAGAGACCCAGTACTTC. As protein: CASSAHGTNQETQYF.